The 18 T cell receptor beta chains below all came from one sample that was sequenced in a study of neoadjuvant anti-PD-1 for oral cavity cancer. Clones were read by immunoSEQ multiplex PCR, and TCRdb kept only the in-frame ones, dropping some. This repertoire shows approximately 16,000 clones, roughly 69% found once; its top ten account for roughly 3%. Sequencing used PBMCs, obtained before nivolumab (anti-PD-1) treatment. The receptors were sampled from a person aged 40 to 85 with oral cavity squamous cell carcinoma.

This clone was counted a single time. This chain joins TRBV27 and TRBJ1-4, with D tentatively TRBD1 (6 bases). CDR1 and CDR2 (germline): MNHEY, SMNVEV (reference sequence). This CDR3 is built from 14 residues. Trimming pared 1 base from V and 8 bases from J, leaving 11 bases between. This CDR3 is CASSLYRAEEKLFF. DNA for the CDR3: TGTGCCAGCAGTTTATACAGGGCCGAGGAAAAACTGTTTTTT.

The chain has TRBV27 and TRBJ2-7, with no clear D. V gave up 3 bases and J gave up 7 bases, with 10 bases separating them. Germline V gene lookup returns CDR1 MNHEY and CDR2 SMNVEV (reference sequence). The CDR3 loop spans 12 amino acids. CDR3 sequence: CASSFVGGEQYF. CDR3 bases: TGTGCCAGCAGTTTCGTAGGTGGGGAGCAGTACTTC.

The CDR3 DNA is TGTGCCAGGCCCGCAGGGGCCTCCTACAATGAGCAGTTCTTC. Translated, it gives CARPAGASYNEQFF. This sequence joins TRBV6-5 and TRBJ2-1; D perhaps matches TRBD1 (6 bases). The CDR3 extends over 14 amino acids. Trimming left V 9 bases short and J 0 bases short, with 12 bases between. The germline V gene encodes CDR1 MNHEY and CDR2 SVGAGI.

This clone appeared a few times. The chain uses TRBV10-1 and TRBJ1-2; 7 bases fit TRBD1. In germline, CDR1 is WNHNN, CDR2 SYGVQD (reference sequence). This CDR3 has 14 residues. Trimming removed 2 bases from V and 4 bases from J; junction bases left unmatched: 4. CDR3 nucleotides: TGCGCCAGCAGTGAGAAGGGGGCTCGCTATGGCTACACCTTC. It translates to CASSEKGARYGYTF.

The chain recombines TRBV5-6 with TRBJ1-2, with a possible D match to TRBD1 (5 bases). The CDR3 is made up of 14 amino acids. Trimming took off 1 base at V and 4 bases at J, with 11 bases between the two ends. Germline values: CDR1 SGHDT, CDR2 YYEEEE. CDR3 nucleotides: TGTGCCAGCAGCTTGTATGGAGGGGCCTATGGCTACACCTTC. Protein sequence: CASSLYGGAYGYTF.

This clone has only a few counts. J is TRBJ1-2 and V is TRBV19, with D unresolved. The CDR3 has 11 amino acids. V was clipped by 5 bases and J by 2 bases, with 3 bases between them. Germline CDR1 and CDR2: LNHDA and SQIVND (reference sequence). The CDR3: CASSLNYGYTF. DNA for the CDR3: TGTGCCAGTAGTTTAAACTATGGCTACACCTTC.

The chain combines TRBV7-6 with TRBJ2-5, with 11 bases aligning to TRBD2. Germline loops: CDR1 SGHVS, CDR2 FNYEAQ. V lost 0 bases to trimming and J lost 1 base; unmatched junction nucleotides: 16. There are 21 residues in the CDR3. The CDR3 spells CASSLAPPLAGGPRGQETQYF. In DNA, the CDR3 is TGTGCCAGCAGCTTAGCCCCCCCTCTAGCGGGAGGTCCCCGGGGCCAAGAGACCCAGTACTTC.

The chain recombines TRBV11-2 with TRBJ2-5; 9 bases align to TRBD1. The CDR3 is 17 residues long. The germline V gene encodes CDR1 SGHAT and CDR2 FQNNGV. The J segment lost 3 bases and the V segment lost 0 bases, leaving 8 bases of the junction unmatched. Here the CDR3 reads CASSLDHRGLGEETQYF. CDR3 coding DNA: TGTGCCAGCAGCTTAGATCACAGGGGGCTTGGGGAAGAGACCCAGTACTTC.

CDR3 DNA sequence: TGCAGCGTCCCCGCGGGGACTAGTCCTTACAATGAGCAGTTCTTC. It encodes CSVPAGTSPYNEQFF. The chain employs TRBV29-1 and TRBJ2-1, with TRBD2 matching over 8 bases. This CDR3 comprises 15 residues. CDR1 and CDR2 (germline): SQVTM, ANQGSEA. V shed 6 bases, J shed 4 bases, and the junction held 11 bases outside the gene matches.

This clone came up a few times. The chain joins TRBV10-3 to TRBJ2-2; D not certain. Germline V CDR1 and CDR2: ENHRY, SYGVKD. The CDR3 length is 12 residues. V gave up 0 bases and J gave up 6 bases, with 2 bases separating them. Here the CDR3 reads CAISESSGELFF. CDR3 in DNA: TGTGCCATCAGTGAGTCGTCCGGGGAGCTGTTTTTT.

The chain uses TRBV27 and TRBJ2-7, with a tentative D call TRBD1 (5 bases). CDR3 length: 13 amino acids. Trimming cost V 11 bases and J 6 bases, with 20 bases left between them. Germline V gene data show CDR1 as MNHEY and CDR2 as SMNVEV (reference sequence). This CDR3 is CASKGMHMGEQYF. Written as DNA, the CDR3 is TGTGCCTCAAAGGGGATGCACATGGGCGAGCAGTACTTC.

Here the CDR3 reads CASSTDRVDYEQYF. The DNA for the CDR3 is TGTGCCAGCAGCACGGACAGGGTTGACTACGAGCAGTACTTC. The gene calls are TRBV5-5 and TRBJ2-7; 8 bases align to TRBD1. The V gene's germline CDR1 is SGHKS and CDR2 YYEKEE (reference sequence). This CDR3 region has 14 residues. With 4 bases clipped from V and 3 bases from J, the junction kept 6 bases outside the gene matches.

CDR3 sequence reads: CASSELLEGSQYF. In nucleotides, the CDR3 is TGTGCCAGCAGTGAGTTGTTAGAGGGTTCGCAGTATTTT. The J gene is TRBJ2-3, the V gene TRBV6-1; TRBD2 might be the D (5 bases). This CDR3 is built from 13 residues. Germline V gives CDR1 MNHNS, CDR2 SASEGT. Trimming shortened V by 3 bases and J by 10 bases, and 14 bases separated the two germline ends.

This clone was seen only a few times. The genes are TRBV2 and TRBJ1-2, with TRBD1 matching over 7 bases. Per germline, CDR1 SNHLY and CDR2 FYNNEI. The CDR3 runs to 12 residues. Germline trimming cut 6 bases from V and 7 bases from J; bases unmatched to any gene: 5. The CDR3 sequence: CASSSGGSGYTF. CDR3 coding DNA: TGTGCCAGCAGCTCAGGGGGTAGTGGCTACACCTTC.

The V call is TRBV5-1, the J call TRBJ2-5; 7 bases line up with TRBD2. Germline V CDR1 and CDR2: SGHRS, YFSETQ. V shed 6 bases, J shed 2 bases, and the junction held 4 bases outside the gene matches. This CDR3 is built from 13 residues. CDR3 sequence reads: CASTSGPQETQYF. As DNA, the CDR3 is TGCGCCAGCACTAGCGGTCCTCAAGAGACCCAGTACTTC.

This clone was found a few times. V is TRBV14 and J is TRBJ1-1; weak D call: TRBD1 (6 bases). Germline-derived CDR1 and CDR2 are SGHDN and FVKESK. The CDR3 covers 15 residues. V lost 0 bases and J 4 bases, leaving 12 bases between the germline ends. In DNA, the CDR3 is TGTGCCAGCAGCCAAGATGAAGTGGGGGCCACTGAAGCTTTCTTT. Protein product: CASSQDEVGATEAFF.

The chain couples TRBV6-6 to TRBJ2-1; 9 positions agree with TRBD1. The CDR3 is made up of 14 amino acids. Germline loops: CDR1 MNHNY, CDR2 SVGAGI (reference sequence). V lost 2 bases to trimming and J lost 7 bases; unmatched junction nucleotides: 3. The chain's CDR3 is CASSYGTGWNEQFF. CDR3 sequence (DNA): TGTGCCAGCAGTTACGGGACAGGGTGGAATGAGCAGTTCTTC.

The J gene is TRBJ2-1, the V gene TRBV10-3; D not resolved. Trimming stripped 3 bases from V and 7 bases from J, with 13 bases between. CDR1 and CDR2 from the germline V gene are ENHRY and SYGVKD. The CDR3 has 14 residues. DNA for the CDR3: TGTGCCATCAGTGATTTTGGATGGGGTAATGAGCAGTTCTTC. Its protein product is CAISDFGWGNEQFF.